This T cell receptor (beta chain) was sequenced during a study of cytomegalovirus exposure and HLA in healthy donors. Across the whole study: Of around 400 genotyped donors, 80% to 85% grouped in the Caucasian-associated ancestry cluster.

General study results and limits: High sensitivity and specificity were reportedly achieved when the classifier diagnosed cytomegalovirus status.

With 60 Vbeta and 13 Jbeta primers, the PCR was carried out. Produced via immunoSEQ multiplex PCR; TCRdb's table is partial and in-frame only. This sample carries about 180,000 clones, roughly 80% of them seen once, and the ten largest clones take approximately 2.5%. Worth noting for this clone: Antigen: not known.

V was clipped by 6 bases and J by 7 bases, with 12 bases between them. CDR1 and CDR2 (germline): SNHLY, FYNNEI. CDR3 length equals 12 residues. The V gene is TRBV2, the J gene TRBJ1-1; no definite D call. Sequencing was performed on PBMCs. The clonotype comes from a man aged 55 to 70 in good health and CMV-seronegative. CDR3: CASSTYEIEAFF. CDR3 DNA: TGTGCCAGCAGCACATATGAAATTGAAGCTTTCTTT.